This TCR beta chain was identified during a study of T-cell reconstitution after alpha-beta-depleted transplantation in children. The library targeted TCRbeta and was prepared with unique molecular identifiers. TCRdb re-called the PCR reads with MiXCR, one entry per CDR3 protein. The sample contains some 400,000 distinct CDR3 sequences, roughly 22% of which appear only once. Germline CDR1 and CDR2: MDHEN and SYDVKM. The junction had 11 bases not matched to a gene; V was cut back by 6 bases and J by 6 bases. This CDR3 is 15 amino acids long. The sample here was PBMCs from the stem cell graft donor, taken from the stem cell graft. V and J are TRBV28 and TRBJ2-3; TRBD2 matches at 8 bases. This sequence originates from a human donor who donated a stem cell graft to a child with acute myeloid leukemia. Here the CDR3 DNA reads TGTGCCAGCAGCCTAACGAGCGGGAGTCGCGATACGCAGTATTTT. This encodes CASSLTSGSRDTQYF.